This TCR beta chain was found in a study of regulatory T cells in long-lasting Graves disease. Study-level findings and limits: Persistent Graves' patients showed reduced TCR diversity versus newly diagnosed patients. With approximately 3,000 shared public clonotypes, persistent patients exceeded new patients, who shared more than 900.

Indicated time point: persistent/refractory GD, antithyroid drugs over 5 years with positive TRAb. Extracted PBMC RNA gave rise to the TCR library. EDTA tubes received around 9 milliliters of drawn peripheral blood. The length of the CDR3 is 15 residues. Per germline, CDR1 SGHTA and CDR2 FQGNSA. Trimming removed 0 bases from V and 8 bases from J, with 16 bases in between. Many counts were recorded for this clonotype. Its antigen is not known. Sequencing libraries for TCR beta were prepared with iRepertoire HTBI primers and Arm-PCR of CDR3 regions. TCRdb reprocessed the multiplex PCR reads with MiXCR, giving one entry per CDR3 protein. The table lists more than 350,000 distinct CDR3 sequences, 20% to 25% of them singletons.

The sequences come from peripheral blood mononuclear cells (PBMCs), collected when the disease was refractory, from a patient treated with antithyroid drugs. The sequence was obtained from a female donor with Graves disease. The gene calls are TRBV7-2 and TRBJ1-2; maybe TRBD1 (6 bases). The CDR3 nucleotides read TGTGCCAGCAGCTTAGCCCCCGGCAGGGGAGAAGGCTACACCTTC. It yields the protein CASSLAPGRGEGYTF.